These 32 T cell receptor beta chains share one sample of origin, sequenced in a study of cytomegalovirus exposure and HLA in healthy donors. Primers: 60 Vbeta forward and 13 Jbeta reverse. Profiled with immunoSEQ multiplex PCR; TCRdb holds only in-frame clones, not every one. The data show roughly 150,000 clones, with 65% to 80% seen just once and about 13% held by the top ten. The sample taken for sequencing was PBMCs. These receptors were collected from a man in his forties in good health and CMV-seropositive.

V gene TRBV5-4 combines with J gene TRBJ2-2, with D maybe TRBD2 (5 bases). The CDR3 has 14 amino acids. Looked up from germline, CDR1 is SGHNT and CDR2 is YYREEE (reference sequence). Trimming shortened V by 3 bases and J by 6 bases, and 12 bases separated the two germline ends. CDR3 sequence: CASSSASSSGELFF. CDR3 DNA: TGTGCCAGCAGCTCAGCCTCTAGCTCCGGGGAGCTGTTTTTT.

This clone is a singleton in its sample. This chain connects TRBV7-5 to TRBJ1-4. TRBV7-5 is described as a pseudogene. This CDR3 is 16 amino acids long. CDR3 loop: CVRTPRKKTPREKLLF. As DNA, the CDR3 is TGTGTCAGAACCCCGAGGAAAAAAACCCCGAGAGAAAAACTGCTTTTT.

The rearrangement links TRBV9 to TRBJ2-2; the match to TRBD2 covers 7 bases. Germline values: CDR1 SGDLS, CDR2 YYNGEE. After removal of 4 bases from V and 7 bases from J, the junction contained 16 bases not matched to a gene. CDR3 length: 17 amino acids. The CDR3 DNA reads as TGTGCCAGCAGCCCATGGTCTAGGGCGGGAGAAGGCGGGGAGCTGTTTTTT. It translates to CASSPWSRAGEGGELFF.

This rearrangement joins TRBV4-2 to TRBJ2-7; 7 nucleotides agree with TRBD1. Germline trimming cut 3 bases from V and 6 bases from J; bases unmatched to any gene: 17. The CDR3 extends over 17 amino acids. Looked up from germline, CDR1 is LGHNA and CDR2 is YNFKEQ. The CDR3 reads CASSQDTGQPLSGEQYF. Written as DNA, the CDR3 is TGTGCCAGCAGCCAGGACACGGGACAGCCCCTTTCGGGCGAGCAGTACTTC.

V and J are TRBV6-1 and TRBJ2-5; the D gene is possibly TRBD2 (5 bases). This CDR3 has 14 residues. Germline V gene sequence: CDR1 MNHNS, CDR2 SASEGT. Trimming pared 5 bases from V and 5 bases from J, leaving 15 bases between. For the CDR3, the DNA is TGTGCCAGCAGTTTCGGACTCATGGGGGAGACCCAGTACTTC. This encodes CASSFGLMGETQYF.

This clone was observed once. The chain employs TRBV4-1 and TRBJ2-7, with TRBD1 matching 7 bases. The germline gives CDR1 MGHRA, CDR2 YSYEKL. The CDR3 is made up of 18 amino acids. Losses at the gene ends were 4 bases for V and 3 bases for J; bases not matched to a gene: 18. In DNA form, the CDR3 reads TGCGCCAGCAGCCCTCGGACAGGTCGTAGGTACAGCAACTACGAGCAGTACTTC. Translation: CASSPRTGRRYSNYEQYF.

The rearrangement links TRBV5-6 to TRBJ2-7; no clear D gene. V was pared by 7 bases and J by 3 bases, with 11 bases between. Germline V gives CDR1 SGHDT, CDR2 YYEEEE. The CDR3 length is 12 residues. Written as DNA, the CDR3 is TGTGCCAGCTTCAAACCGGGCTACGAGCAGTACTTC. It translates to CASFKPGYEQYF.

This chain joins TRBV15 and TRBJ2-1; no reliable D call. There are 14 residues in the CDR3. V lost 0 bases and J lost 12, with 15 bases in between. The germline gives CDR1 LNHNV, CDR2 YYDKDF (reference sequence). CDR3 sequence reads: CATSRDPNPLVQFF. The CDR3 DNA reads as TGTGCCACCAGCAGAGATCCCAACCCCCTAGTGCAGTTCTTC.

The sample holds one count of this clone. This chain uses TRBV18 with TRBJ2-7; possibly TRBD1 for D (6 bases). In germline, CDR1 is KGHSH, CDR2 LQKENI. The CDR3 is 12 amino acids. The ends were cut back, 5 bases at V and 2 bases at J, with 7 bases in the middle. The DNA of the CDR3 is TGTGCCAGCTCAGGGGACACCTACGAGCAGTACTTC. Translated, it gives CASSGDTYEQYF.

V usage is TRBV15 and J usage is TRBJ1-1; no reliable D call. V dropped 8 bases and J dropped 4 bases, with 14 bases sitting between them. The CDR3 sequence is 13 residues long. CDR1 and CDR2 (germline): LNHNV, YYDKDF (reference sequence). In DNA form, the CDR3 reads TGTGCCACCCGAATTAGCGGGGTCACTGAAGCTTTCTTT. Translating gives CATRISGVTEAFF.

The gene calls are TRBV18 and TRBJ2-2; no reliable D call. This CDR3 has 13 amino acids. V lost 1 base and J lost 6, with 6 bases in between. The germline CDR1 and CDR2 sequences are KGHSH and LQKENI. This CDR3 is CASSPHFAGELFF. CDR3 DNA sequence: TGTGCCAGCTCACCACATTTCGCCGGGGAGCTGTTTTTT.

For this clone: Within the sample, other DNA sequences also encode this same CDR3. The V and J genes are TRBV7-9 and TRBJ2-1; D remains ambiguous. Per germline, CDR1 SEHNR and CDR2 FQNEAQ (reference sequence). The CDR3 spans 12 residues. V lost 4 bases to trimming and J lost 9 bases, with 10 bases between them. The CDR3: CASSSMASEQFF. CDR3 DNA sequence: TGTGCCAGCAGCTCCATGGCCTCTGAGCAGTTCTTC. The whole variable domain, remainder taken from reference TRBV7-9 and TRBJ2-1, is DTGVSQNPRHKITKRGQNVTFRCDPISEHNRLYWYRQTLGQGPEFLTYFQNEAQLEKSRLLSDRFSAERPKGSFSTLEIQRTEQGDSAMYLCASSSMASEQFFGPGTRLTVL.

Notes on this clone: The junction and the germline gene differ at one end; a read error may be behind it. Additional DNA sequences in this sample encode the identical CDR3. This chain connects TRBV5-4 to TRBJ1-1; no clear D. Germline assignment: CDR1 SGHNT and CDR2 YYREEE (reference sequence). This CDR3 has 15 residues. The CDR3 bases are TGTGCCAGCAGCTTGGAGGAGTACCGGAACACTGAGGCTTTCTTT. It is translated as CASSLEEYRNTEAFF.

The gene calls are TRBV5-1 and TRBJ2-7, with D hard to call. The CDR3 totals 14 residues. With 2 bases removed from V and 5 bases from J, the gap between germline ends came to 14 bases. Germline V CDR1 and CDR2: SGHRS, YFSETQ. The CDR3 sequence: CASSFSRPRDEQYF. The DNA of the CDR3 is TGCGCCAGCAGCTTTAGCCGCCCTAGAGACGAGCAGTACTTC.

This chain connects TRBV25-1 to TRBJ2-5, with a possible D match to TRBD2 (7 bases). Germline CDR1 and CDR2: MGHDK and SYGVNS. Between the trimmed V and J ends, which lost 7 bases and 4 bases, there was a span of 16 bases. The CDR3 has 14 amino acids. This CDR3 reads CASKQRRGGETQYF. CDR3 DNA: TGTGCCAGCAAGCAGCGGAGGGGGGGAGAGACCCAGTACTTC.

The rearrangement uses TRBV5-4 and TRBJ1-1; D uncertain. V was pared by 1 base and J by 7 bases, with 8 bases between. Germline assignment: CDR1 SGHNT and CDR2 YYREEE (reference sequence). The CDR3 is 12 residues long. Here the CDR3 DNA reads TGTGCCAGCAGCTTGAACAAGTTTGAAGCTTTCTTT. It codes for CASSLNKFEAFF.

The chain carries TRBV12-5 and TRBJ2-2; D is unresolved. The CDR3 spans 17 residues. Trimming cost V 3 bases and J 5 bases, with 19 bases left between them. The germline V gene has CDR1 LGHNT and CDR2 FRNRAP. CDR3 nucleotides: TGTGCTAGTGGTTTTCGCCCAGGCAGTTCGGCTACCGGGGAGCTGTTTTTT. The encoded protein is CASGFRPGSSATGELFF.

This clone was seen more than once but under ten times. V gene TRBV9 combines with J gene TRBJ1-1; D might be TRBD1 (5 bases). Germline V gives CDR1 SGDLS, CDR2 YYNGEE. This CDR3 spans 15 amino acids. V was trimmed by 4 bases and J by 8 bases, leaving 21 bases between them. The chain's CDR3 is CASSPEGQPHIEAFF. CDR3 nucleotide sequence: TGTGCCAGCAGCCCCGAAGGACAACCCCATATCGAAGCTTTCTTT.

The gene calls are TRBV7-6 and TRBJ2-1; 8 nucleotides line up with TRBD2. The CDR3 length is 17 residues. The J segment lost 5 bases and the V segment lost 1 base, leaving 10 bases of the junction unmatched. Germline V gene data show CDR1 as SGHVS and CDR2 as FNYEAQ. The CDR3 sequence: CASSLGLGRAPDNEQFF. CDR3 bases: TGTGCCAGCAGCTTAGGTCTCGGGAGGGCCCCAGACAATGAGCAGTTCTTC.

The chain combines TRBV28 with TRBJ2-1, with D perhaps TRBD2 (6 bases). Germline V gene lookup returns CDR1 MDHEN and CDR2 SYDVKM. V was cut by 5 bases and J by 4 bases, with 18 bases left in between. This CDR3 spans 16 amino acids. This chain's CDR3 is CASSPKPGLAYNEQFF. The CDR3 DNA reads TGTGCCAGCAGTCCCAAGCCGGGACTCGCATACAATGAGCAGTTCTTC.

The chain has TRBV21-1 and TRBJ2-5; TRBD1 was called by the table and not checked on the DNA. TRBV21-1 is a pseudogene locus. The CDR3 is 15 residues long. The CDR3 bases are TGTGCCAGCAGCAAAGTCCGGACAGGGCAAGAGACCCAGTACTTC. Protein: CASSKVRTGQETQYF.

This clone occurred a few times. The chain links TRBV7-8 to TRBJ2-1; 9 bases line up with TRBD2. This CDR3 has 14 residues. V was pared by 6 bases and J by 0 bases, with 0 bases of the junction left unmatched. Germline CDR1 and CDR2: SGHVS and FQNEAQ. The DNA for the CDR3 is TGTGCCAGCAGGACTAGCGGCTCCTACAATGAGCAGTTCTTC. Translation: CASRTSGSYNEQFF.

This clone appeared a few times. The chain links TRBV15 to TRBJ2-7; D possibly corresponds to TRBD2 (5 bases). CDR1 and CDR2 from the germline V gene are LNHNV and YYDKDF (reference sequence). The CDR3 totals 13 residues. V lost 4 bases to trimming and J lost 5 bases, with 12 bases between them. CDR3 DNA: TGTGCCACCAGCACGAGGGAAGGCCACGAGCAGTACTTC. Amino acid sequence: CATSTREGHEQYF.

The rearrangement joins TRBV9 to TRBJ2-1; TRBD2 is a possible D gene (7 bases). The V gene's germline CDR1 is SGDLS and CDR2 YYNGEE. Trimming cost V 0 bases and J 6 bases, with 13 bases left between them. The CDR3 totals 15 residues. The CDR3 sequence: CASSVESGTINEQFF. In DNA form, the CDR3 reads TGTGCCAGCAGCGTAGAAAGCGGGACAATCAATGAGCAGTTCTTC.

As concerns this clone: A junction end diverges from the germline sequence, so it may reflect a read error. The genes are TRBV7-3 and TRBJ2-5; no firm D call. Germline-derived CDR1 and CDR2 are SGHTA and FQGTGA. There are 13 residues in the CDR3. Written as DNA, the CDR3 is TGTGCCAGCAGCCTAACCCCCCCGGAGACCCAGTACTTC. Amino acids: CASSLTPPETQYF.

The genes are TRBV5-4 and TRBJ1-2; 10 nucleotides match TRBD1. V shed 3 bases and J 4 bases; nucleotides not matched to a gene: 6. Germline-derived CDR1 and CDR2 are SGHNT and YYREEE (reference sequence). The CDR3 is made up of 15 amino acids. CDR3 loop: CASSSAGQGVYGYTF. CDR3 nucleotides: TGTGCCAGCAGCTCGGCCGGACAGGGGGTCTATGGCTACACCTTC.

This clone showed up just once. The rearrangement links TRBV5-6 to TRBJ2-7, with 8 nucleotides matching TRBD1. Unmatched junction bases numbered 7, after V lost 4 bases and J lost 1 base. Germline V gives CDR1 SGHDT, CDR2 YYEEEE. CDR3 length: 15 residues. The CDR3 DNA sequence: TGTGCCAGCAGCCTGGGACAGGACGGTTCCTACGAGCAGTACTTC. It codes for CASSLGQDGSYEQYF.

This sequence joins TRBV13 and TRBJ1-3, with TRBD1 as a possible D gene (6 bases). CDR3 length: 17 residues. Germline V CDR1 and CDR2: PRHDT, FYEKMQ (reference sequence). Trimming left V 0 bases short and J 0 bases short, with 12 bases between. The CDR3 loop reads CASSLGGGTHSGNTIYF. The DNA of the CDR3 is TGTGCCAGCAGCTTAGGAGGGGGTACCCACTCTGGAAACACCATATATTTT.

As regards this clone: Other DNA sequences within the sample encode an identical CDR3. The chain carries TRBV7-3 and TRBJ2-1; D perhaps matches TRBD2 (5 bases). Germline CDR1 is SGHTA and CDR2 is FQGTGA. The CDR3 length is 13 residues. V was trimmed by 1 base and J by 7 bases, leaving 8 bases between them. The CDR3 sequence is CASSLMAGNEQFF. CDR3 DNA: TGTGCCAGCAGCTTAATGGCGGGTAATGAGCAGTTCTTC.

The chain has TRBV28 and TRBJ2-7; the D is unclear. Germline V gives CDR1 MDHEN, CDR2 SYDVKM. V lost 3 bases, J lost 6 bases, and 21 bases lay in between. This CDR3 is 16 amino acids long. CDR3 nucleotide sequence: TGTGCCAGCAGTTTGATGGATCCGGGTGCCTTTGCCGAGCAGTACTTC. It translates to CASSLMDPGAFAEQYF.

A few counts support this clone. The V call is TRBV5-6, the J call TRBJ2-3; TRBD2 matches at 8 bases. The J segment lost 0 bases and the V segment lost 4 bases, leaving 13 bases of the junction unmatched. The V gene's germline CDR1 is SGHDT and CDR2 YYEEEE. The CDR3 contains 18 residues. CDR3 protein: CASSPGLAGRVSTDTQYF. Written as DNA, the CDR3 is TGTGCCAGCAGCCCCGGACTAGCAGGCCGTGTGAGCACAGATACGCAGTATTTT.

J is TRBJ2-1 and V is TRBV7-2; D perhaps matches TRBD2 (6 bases). Per germline, CDR1 SGHTA and CDR2 FQGNSA. The V end was cut by 3 bases, the J end by 2 bases, with 11 bases between. The CDR3 has 15 amino acids. DNA for the CDR3: TGTGCCAGCAGCTTTGGGGGGTCCCCCTACAATGAGCAGTTCTTC. Translating it yields CASSFGGSPYNEQFF.